The rows below give T cell receptor beta chains drawn from one sample of a study of response to subunit inactivated influenza vaccine. TCRdb analysed the RT-PCR reads with MiXCR anew, one entry per CDR3 protein. The repertoire holds about 700,000 distinct CDR3 sequences, with approximately 14% as singletons. Sequencing was performed on PBMCs from blood, taken about 14 days before vaccination. Source of these receptors: a man aged 45 to 65 who received an inactivated influenza vaccine. CDR3s include the opening cysteine and the closing phenylalanine or tryptophan. Fields, in order: clone size, J gene, D gene, V gene, CDR3 protein, CDR3 DNA. A D gene is named only where the DNA matches it firmly. Rows give clone size only sometimes, using once, few, many, or a class for an expanded clone.

clone size: few; J gene: TRBJ2-3; D gene: -; V gene: TRBV9; CDR3 protein: CASSVEGPSDTQYF; CDR3 DNA: TGTGCCAGCAGCGTAGAGGGTCCTTCCGATACGCAGTATTTT
clone size: few; J gene: TRBJ2-1; D gene: -; V gene: TRBV28; CDR3 protein: CASSSSSALSYNEQFF; CDR3 DNA: TGTGCCAGCAGTTCCTCTAGCGCCCTCTCCTACAATGAGCAGTTCTTC
clone size: few; J gene: TRBJ2-2; D gene: TRBD1; V gene: TRBV4-2; CDR3 protein: CASSQWTGANTGELFF; CDR3 DNA: TGTGCCAGCAGCCAATGGACAGGGGCGAACACCGGGGAGCTGTTTTTT
clone size: -; J gene: TRBJ1-1; D gene: -; V gene: TRBV6-2/TRBV6-3; CDR3 protein: CASSIRGSGNTEAFF; CDR3 DNA: TGTGCCAGCAGTATACGCGGGTCCGGGAACACTGAAGCTTTCTTT
clone size: -; J gene: TRBJ2-7; D gene: -; V gene: TRBV20-1; CDR3 protein: CSADPRGLASAYEQYF; CDR3 DNA: TGCAGTGCAGACCCACGGGGACTTGCATCGGCATACGAGCAGTACTTC
clone size: few; J gene: TRBJ2-7; D gene: -; V gene: TRBV11-2; CDR3 protein: CASGRGAGPYEQYF; CDR3 DNA: TGTGCCAGCGGCCGGGGAGCGGGTCCCTACGAGCAGTACTTC
clone size: -; J gene: TRBJ2-7; D gene: -; V gene: TRBV2; CDR3 protein: CASSDGAPNEQYF; CDR3 DNA: TGTGCCAGCAGTGACGGGGCGCCCAACGAGCAGTACTTC
clone size: few; J gene: TRBJ2-5; D gene: TRBD2; V gene: TRBV9; CDR3 protein: CASSASSGLAVETQYF; CDR3 DNA: TGTGCCAGCAGCGCCTCATCGGGACTAGCTGTGGAGACCCAGTACTTC
clone size: many; J gene: TRBJ2-3; D gene: -; V gene: TRBV5-1; CDR3 protein: CASSRLTSTDTQYF; CDR3 DNA: TGCGCCAGCAGCCGCTTAACTAGCACAGATACGCAGTATTTT
clone size: -; J gene: TRBJ2-3; D gene: TRBD2; V gene: TRBV12-3/TRBV12-4; CDR3 protein: CASSSTSGVEWAQYF; CDR3 DNA: TGTGCCAGCAGTTCCACTAGCGGGGTCGAGTGGGCGCAGTATTTT
clone size: -; J gene: TRBJ2-7; D gene: TRBD2; V gene: TRBV7-2; CDR3 protein: CASSFTSGPYEQYF; CDR3 DNA: TGTGCCAGCAGCTTTACTAGCGGGCCCTACGAGCAGTACTTC
clone size: few; J gene: TRBJ2-1; D gene: -; V gene: TRBV4-1; CDR3 protein: CASSPFEVSGSYNEQFF; CDR3 DNA: TGCGCCAGCAGCCCGTTCGAAGTTTCAGGTTCCTACAATGAGCAGTTCTTC
clone size: few; J gene: TRBJ2-1; D gene: -; V gene: TRBV15; CDR3 protein: CATSRDLAIRGNEQFF; CDR3 DNA: TGTGCCACCAGCAGAGATCTAGCGATCCGGGGGAATGAGCAGTTCTTC
clone size: few; J gene: TRBJ2-1; D gene: TRBD2; V gene: TRBV9; CDR3 protein: CASSVGGLAGGNEQFF; CDR3 DNA: TGTGCCAGCAGCGTAGGAGGACTAGCGGGAGGAAATGAGCAGTTCTTC
clone size: -; J gene: TRBJ2-3; D gene: TRBD2; V gene: TRBV10-3; CDR3 protein: CAIRLSGRPTDTQYF; CDR3 DNA: TGTGCCATCAGACTTAGCGGGCGGCCAACAGATACGCAGTATTTT
clone size: few; J gene: TRBJ2-7; D gene: -; V gene: TRBV3-1; CDR3 protein: CASSQRRDKEVQYF; CDR3 DNA: TGTGCCAGCAGCCAACGACGGGACAAGGAAGTTCAGTACTTC
clone size: few; J gene: TRBJ2-5; D gene: -; V gene: TRBV12-3/TRBV12-4; CDR3 protein: CASRTGRGETQYF; CDR3 DNA: TGTGCCAGCAGAACAGGGAGAGGAGAGACCCAGTACTTC
clone size: many; J gene: TRBJ2-1; D gene: -; V gene: TRBV29-1; CDR3 protein: CSVEKSSYNEQFF; CDR3 DNA: TGCAGCGTTGAGAAGAGCTCCTACAATGAGCAGTTCTTC
clone size: many; J gene: TRBJ2-5; D gene: -; V gene: TRBV9; CDR3 protein: CASSVGPQETQYF; CDR3 DNA: TGTGCCAGCAGCGTAGGACCCCAAGAGACCCAGTACTTC
clone size: few; J gene: TRBJ2-3; D gene: -; V gene: TRBV20-1; CDR3 protein: CSARDYLASTDTQYF; CDR3 DNA: TGCAGTGCTAGAGATTACCTAGCGAGCACAGATACGCAGTATTTT
clone size: few; J gene: TRBJ1-5; D gene: -; V gene: TRBV5-1; CDR3 protein: CASSPDPNQPQHF; CDR3 DNA: TGCGCCAGCAGCCCCGACCCCAATCAGCCCCAGCATTTT
clone size: -; J gene: TRBJ2-5; D gene: -; V gene: TRBV28; CDR3 protein: CASRLRGSMGTQYF; CDR3 DNA: TGTGCCAGCCGTCTTCGGGGGTCCATGGGGACCCAGTACTTC
clone size: -; J gene: TRBJ2-1; D gene: TRBD2; V gene: TRBV29-1; CDR3 protein: CSVAPGGEYNEQFF; CDR3 DNA: TGCAGCGTTGCCCCCGGGGGGGAGTACAATGAGCAGTTCTTC
clone size: few; J gene: TRBJ1-2; D gene: -; V gene: TRBV5-1; CDR3 protein: CASSLWLSDYGYTF; CDR3 DNA: TGCGCCAGCAGCTTGTGGTTGTCCGACTATGGCTACACCTTC
clone size: -; J gene: TRBJ2-7; D gene: -; V gene: TRBV14; CDR3 protein: CASSLLGLDYEQYF; CDR3 DNA: TGTGCCAGCAGCCTTCTGGGACTCGACTACGAGCAGTACTTC
clone size: many; J gene: TRBJ2-1; D gene: -; V gene: TRBV7-2; CDR3 protein: CASSLDINEQFF; CDR3 DNA: TGTGCCAGCAGCTTGGATATCAATGAGCAGTTCTTC
clone size: -; J gene: TRBJ2-2; D gene: TRBD1; V gene: TRBV12-3/TRBV12-4; CDR3 protein: CASSYRGPNTGELFF; CDR3 DNA: TGTGCCAGCAGTTACAGGGGTCCCAACACCGGGGAGCTGTTTTTT
clone size: few; J gene: TRBJ2-1; D gene: -; V gene: TRBV20-1; CDR3 protein: CSAPSLGPFNEQFF; CDR3 DNA: TGCAGTGCTCCGAGTCTAGGACCCTTTAATGAGCAGTTCTTC
clone size: few; J gene: TRBJ2-1; D gene: TRBD1; V gene: TRBV29-1; CDR3 protein: CSVDGDRGVYNEQFF; CDR3 DNA: TGCAGCGTGGATGGGGACAGGGGTGTATACAATGAGCAGTTCTTC
clone size: -; J gene: TRBJ2-2; D gene: -; V gene: TRBV10-3; CDR3 protein: CAISAQGSGTGELFF; CDR3 DNA: TGTGCCATCAGTGCCCAGGGTTCGGGCACCGGGGAGCTGTTTTTT
clone size: -; J gene: TRBJ2-4; D gene: -; V gene: TRBV11-2; CDR3 protein: CSSSLLLGLAKNIQYF; CDR3 DNA: TGTTCCAGCAGCTTACTACTAGGACTGGCCAAAAACATTCAGTACTTC
clone size: few; J gene: TRBJ2-5; D gene: TRBD2; V gene: TRBV5-6; CDR3 protein: CASSLFLAGGETQYF; CDR3 DNA: TGTGCCAGCAGCTTGTTCCTAGCGGGAGGAGAGACCCAGTACTTC
clone size: -; J gene: TRBJ2-7; D gene: -; V gene: TRBV5-6; CDR3 protein: CASSLGRASEQYF; CDR3 DNA: TGTGCCAGCAGCTTGGGGAGGGCAAGCGAGCAGTACTTC
clone size: -; J gene: TRBJ2-1; D gene: -; V gene: TRBV7-9; CDR3 protein: CASSPQDNEQFF; CDR3 DNA: TGTGCCAGCAGCCCACAAGACAATGAGCAGTTCTTC
clone size: -; J gene: TRBJ2-7; D gene: TRBD1; V gene: TRBV10-3; CDR3 protein: CAITSDRSVDEQYF; CDR3 DNA: TGTGCCATCACTTCGGACAGGTCCGTGGACGAGCAGTACTTC
clone size: -; J gene: TRBJ1-5; D gene: -; V gene: TRBV28; CDR3 protein: CASSSGGVGNQPQHF; CDR3 DNA: TGTGCCAGCAGCTCTGGTGGGGTGGGCAATCAGCCCCAGCATTTT
clone size: many; J gene: TRBJ2-1; D gene: -; V gene: TRBV7-8; CDR3 protein: CASSLLQSLHRLVTYNEQFF; CDR3 DNA: TGTGCCAGCAGCTTACTGCAGTCCTTACATCGACTAGTTACTTACAATGAGCAGTTCTTC
clone size: -; J gene: TRBJ2-2; D gene: TRBD2; V gene: TRBV11-2; CDR3 protein: CASSLTPGLASNTGELFF; CDR3 DNA: TGTGCCAGCAGCTTAACCCCTGGACTAGCGTCGAACACCGGGGAGCTGTTTTTT
clone size: once; J gene: TRBJ2-5; D gene: TRBD1; V gene: TRBV11-2; CDR3 protein: CASSRGQGVGGETQYF; CDR3 DNA: TGTGCCAGCAGCCGTGGACAGGGGGTTGGCGGGGAGACCCAGTACTTC
clone size: few; J gene: TRBJ2-1; D gene: TRBD2; V gene: TRBV4-2; CDR3 protein: CASSQDGSGGAVEQFF; CDR3 DNA: TGTGCCAGCAGCCAAGACGGGAGCGGGGGGGCGGTTGAGCAGTTCTTC
clone size: few; J gene: TRBJ2-1; D gene: -; V gene: TRBV20-1; CDR3 protein: CSAREAPGNNEQFF; CDR3 DNA: TGCAGTGCTAGAGAGGCGCCAGGCAACAATGAGCAGTTCTTC
clone size: many; J gene: TRBJ2-7; D gene: -; V gene: TRBV15; CDR3 protein: CATSWGPDVEQYF; CDR3 DNA: TGTGCCACCAGCTGGGGTCCGGATGTCGAGCAGTACTTC
clone size: -; J gene: TRBJ2-1; D gene: -; V gene: TRBV6-5; CDR3 protein: CASSYVGGSDEQFF; CDR3 DNA: TGTGCCAGCAGTTACGTGGGGGGAAGCGATGAGCAGTTCTTC
clone size: few; J gene: TRBJ2-2; D gene: TRBD2; V gene: TRBV12-3/TRBV12-4; CDR3 protein: CASSPTSGSNTGELFF; CDR3 DNA: TGTGCCAGCAGTCCGACTAGCGGGAGTAATACCGGGGAGCTGTTTTTT
clone size: few; J gene: TRBJ1-1; D gene: -; V gene: TRBV6-5; CDR3 protein: CASSYTGRGTEAFF; CDR3 DNA: TGTGCCAGCAGTTACACAGGGAGGGGCACTGAAGCTTTCTTT
clone size: -; J gene: TRBJ2-5; D gene: TRBD2; V gene: TRBV9; CDR3 protein: CASSGLGGTQETQYF; CDR3 DNA: TGTGCCAGCAGCGGATTGGGGGGGACCCAAGAGACCCAGTACTTC
clone size: -; J gene: TRBJ2-7; D gene: -; V gene: TRBV18; CDR3 protein: CASSPIPAAEQYF; CDR3 DNA: TGTGCCAGCTCACCAATCCCGGCAGCCGAGCAGTACTTC
clone size: few; J gene: TRBJ1-6; D gene: -; V gene: TRBV7-2; CDR3 protein: CASSSRERSSYNSPLHF; CDR3 DNA: TGTGCCAGCAGCAGCCGGGAGAGGAGCTCCTATAATTCACCCCTCCACTTT
clone size: -; J gene: TRBJ2-7; D gene: -; V gene: TRBV6-1; CDR3 protein: CAIHTPVGAYEQYF; CDR3 DNA: TGTGCCATCCATACCCCGGTAGGGGCCTACGAGCAGTACTTC
clone size: -; J gene: TRBJ1-6; D gene: -; V gene: TRBV30; CDR3 protein: CAWSVGPGLWNSPLHF; CDR3 DNA: TGTGCCTGGAGTGTAGGTCCAGGGCTTTGGAATTCACCCCTCCACTTT